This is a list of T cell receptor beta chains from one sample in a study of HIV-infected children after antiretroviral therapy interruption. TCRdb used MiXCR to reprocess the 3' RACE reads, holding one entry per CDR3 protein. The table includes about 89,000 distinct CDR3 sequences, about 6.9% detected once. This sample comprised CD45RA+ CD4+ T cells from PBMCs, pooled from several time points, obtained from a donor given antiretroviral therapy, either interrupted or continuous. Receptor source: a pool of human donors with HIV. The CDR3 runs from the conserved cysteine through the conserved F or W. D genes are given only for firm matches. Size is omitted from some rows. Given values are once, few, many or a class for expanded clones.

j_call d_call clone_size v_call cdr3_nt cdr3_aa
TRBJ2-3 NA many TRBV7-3 TGTGCCAGCAGCCCCAAGGCCAGCACAGATACGCAGTATTTT CASSPKASTDTQYF
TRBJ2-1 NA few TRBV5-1 TGCGCCAGCAGTATTATGTTCGGGTCCCACAATGAGCAGTTCTTC CASSIMFGSHNEQFF
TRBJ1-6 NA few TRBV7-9 TGTGCCAGCAGCTTAACCGGGAGGACCTATAATTCACCCCTCCACTTT CASSLTGRTYNSPLHF
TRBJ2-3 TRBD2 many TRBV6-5 TGTGCCAGCAGTTACTCGAGAACTAGCGGGGGAAGCACAGATACGCAGTATTTT CASSYSRTSGGSTDTQYF
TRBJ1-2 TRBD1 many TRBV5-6 TGTGCCAGCAGCGTGACAGGGTGGATTAGCTATGGCTACACCTTC CASSVTGWISYGYTF
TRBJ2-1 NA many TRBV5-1 TGCGCCAGCAGCTTGGATCCTTATAGCTCCTACAATGAGCAGTTCTTC CASSLDPYSSYNEQFF
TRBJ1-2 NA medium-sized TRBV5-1 TGCGCCAGCAGCTTGGGGGGCAGGTTTGGTGGCTACACCTTC CASSLGGRFGGYTF
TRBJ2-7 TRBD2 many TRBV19 TGTGCCAGTAGTATCAGAGCGGGGGCCCTCTCCTACGAGCAGTACTTC CASSIRAGALSYEQYF
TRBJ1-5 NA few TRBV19 TGTGCCAGTAGTAAAAACGGACAGTCAAGGGGTGGCAATCAGCCCCAGCATTTT CASSKNGQSRGGNQPQHF
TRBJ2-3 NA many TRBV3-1 TGTGCCAGCAGCCAAGCACGCAGCACAGATACGCAGTATTTT CASSQARSTDTQYF
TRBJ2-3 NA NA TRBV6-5 TGTGCCAGCAGAATCGGCAGAACTAGCACAGATACGCAGTATTTT CASRIGRTSTDTQYF
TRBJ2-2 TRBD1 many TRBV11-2 TGTGCCAGCAGCACCAGGGGGACCGGGGAGCTGTTTTTT CASSTRGTGELFF
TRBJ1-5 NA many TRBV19 TGTGCCAGTAGTATAGCCCAGGAAGTAAATCAGCCCCAGCATTTT CASSIAQEVNQPQHF
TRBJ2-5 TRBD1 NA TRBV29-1 TGCAGCGTTGGGGAGGACAGGGCGGGGACCCAGTACTTC CSVGEDRAGTQYF
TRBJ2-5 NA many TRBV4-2 TGTGCCAGCAGCCAAGAGGAGGGCGGGCCTCAAGAGACCCAGTACTTC CASSQEEGGPQETQYF
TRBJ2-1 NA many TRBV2 TGTGCCAGCAGCACCCCGGCCAGGGGAGGAAATGAGCAGTTCTTC CASSTPARGGNEQFF
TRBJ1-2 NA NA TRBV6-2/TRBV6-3 TGTGCCAGCAGTTTGAAGAAATGGGGCTACACCTTC CASSLKKWGYTF
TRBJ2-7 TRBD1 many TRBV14 TGTGCCAGCAGCCCGTTAATCGTGACAGGGGGCAAGGACGAGCAGTACTTC CASSPLIVTGGKDEQYF
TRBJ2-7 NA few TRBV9 TGTGCCAGCAGCGTCGGGACTCAGTCGGGGTACGAGCAGTACTTC CASSVGTQSGYEQYF
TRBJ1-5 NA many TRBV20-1 TGCAGTGCTTCCCCACCCGGGTTGAGCAATCAGCCCCAGCATTTT CSASPPGLSNQPQHF
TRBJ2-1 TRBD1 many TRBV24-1 TGTGCCACCAGTGACCCGGGACAGGGGTTTCGTGAGCAGTTCTTC CATSDPGQGFREQFF
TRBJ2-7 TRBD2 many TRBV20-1 TGCAGTGCCCGAGGAGGGACTAGCGGCTCCTACGAGCAGTACTTC CSARGGTSGSYEQYF
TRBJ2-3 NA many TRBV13 TGTGCCAGCAGCTTAGTGACCGCGTCAGATACGCAGTATTTT CASSLVTASDTQYF
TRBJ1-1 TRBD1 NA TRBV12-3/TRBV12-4 TGTGCCAGCAGCCCCGGGACAGGCGCTCCTGAAGCTTTCTTT CASSPGTGAPEAFF
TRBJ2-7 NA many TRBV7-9 TGTGCCAGCAGCTCTCCGGGCAGTCCTTCCTACGAGCAGTACTTC CASSSPGSPSYEQYF
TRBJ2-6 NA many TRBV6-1 TGTGCCAGCAGTGCCCGGGACGGAAGACTCACTGGGGCCAACGTCCTGACTTTC CASSARDGRLTGANVLTF
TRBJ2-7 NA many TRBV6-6 TGTGCCAGCAACGGAGGGGTCTCCTCCTACGAGCAGTACTTC CASNGGVSSYEQYF
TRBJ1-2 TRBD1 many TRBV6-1 TGTGCCAGCAGTGATGACAGGGGGTATGGCTACACCTTC CASSDDRGYGYTF
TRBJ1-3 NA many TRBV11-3 TGTGCCAGCAGCTCCGCTTTAACAGGGCACTCTGGAAACACCATATATTTT CASSSALTGHSGNTIYF
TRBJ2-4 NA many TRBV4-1 TGCGCCAGCAGCCAAAACCTGATTCAGTACTTC CASSQNLIQYF
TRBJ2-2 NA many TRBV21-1 TGTGCCAGCAGCAAAGCGCGTGGCACCGGGGAGCTGTTTTTT CASSKARGTGELFF
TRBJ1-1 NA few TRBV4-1 TGCGCCAGCAGCCAACCGACCAGGGCGCCTGAAGCTTTCTTT CASSQPTRAPEAFF
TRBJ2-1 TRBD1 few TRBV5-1 TGCGCCAGCAGCCCGAGACCGGGACAGGATTTCAATGAGCAGTTCTTC CASSPRPGQDFNEQFF
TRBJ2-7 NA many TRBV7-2 TGTGCCAGCAGCGTCAGAGGTGGCGGCATACACGAGCAGTACTTC CASSVRGGGIHEQYF
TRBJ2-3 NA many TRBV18 TGTGCCAGCTCACCCCGAGAAAGACGCACAGATACGCAGTATTTT CASSPRERRTDTQYF
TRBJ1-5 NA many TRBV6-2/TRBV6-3 TGTGCCAGCAGTTACCCGACCGAAAGCAATCAGCCCCAGCATTTT CASSYPTESNQPQHF
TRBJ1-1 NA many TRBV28 TGTGCCATTCAGGAAACCGGGACATCGAACACTGAAGCTTTCTTT CAIQETGTSNTEAFF
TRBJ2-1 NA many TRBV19 TGTGCCAGTAGTATCTTGGCAGGCGAGCAGTTCTTC CASSILAGEQFF
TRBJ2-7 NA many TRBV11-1 TGTGCCAGCGGTGGGGGCCCCTATGAACAGTACTTC CASGGGPYEQYF
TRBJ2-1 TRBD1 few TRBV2 TGTGCCAGCAGCGATGACAGGGGGCATGAGCAGTTCTTC CASSDDRGHEQFF
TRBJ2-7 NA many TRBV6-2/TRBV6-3 TGTGCCAGCAGTCAAAACTCCTACGAGCAGTACTTC CASSQNSYEQYF